This T cell receptor beta chain was identified during a study of cytomegalovirus exposure and HLA in healthy donors. CDR3 length equals 16 residues. Germline V gene lookup returns CDR1 MNHEY and CDR2 SMNVEV (reference sequence). V shed 6 bases and J 0 bases; nucleotides not matched to a gene: 7. Amplification used 60 Vbeta primers and 13 Jbeta primers. TCRdb's table, derived via immunoSEQ multiplex PCR, lists solely in-frame clones and lacks some. The data contain about 94,000 clones, more than 70% of them singletons. Concerning this clone itself: Its antigen remains unidentified.

Overall study results and limits: Most TCR sequences were uncommon, yet certain public TCRs appeared in many donors. Most of the CMV-associated TCR beta chains (in a later analysis) appeared to be HLA-restricted. Reports credit the classifier with highly specific, highly sensitive diagnosis of cytomegalovirus status.

The V gene is TRBV27, the J gene TRBJ1-4; 7 bases align to TRBD1. The clonotype originates from a middle-aged woman in good health and CMV-seronegative. Sequencing used PBMCs. Here the CDR3 reads CASRRGPTSTNEKLFF. The DNA for the CDR3 is TGTGCCAGCAGAAGGGGGCCCACATCAACTAATGAAAAACTGTTTTTT.